These T cell receptor beta chains were read from a single sample in a study of T cell responses to AZD1222 COVID-19 vaccine. Profiled with immunoSEQ multiplex PCR; TCRdb holds only in-frame clones, not every one. The repertoire holds 90,000 to 150,000 clones, with 70% to 90% as singletons. The sample here was peripheral blood, taken on day 0 of AZD1222 vaccination. The receptors were gathered from an adult in good health. The conserved cysteine and the conserved F or W are not part of the CDR3 here. The D gene is left open where the match is weak.

V	D	J	CDR3
TRBV5-1	-	TRBJ1-2	ASSSGFTGGYT
TRBV13	TRBD2	TRBJ2-3	ASSRNLAGAGDTQY
TRBV5-5	-	TRBJ1-4	ASSLSTPTNEKLF
TRBV27	-	TRBJ1-4	ASSSGLPRGNEKLF
TRBV6-2/TRBV6-3	-	TRBJ2-1	ASSKTAAFYNEQF
TRBV4-2	TRBD1	TRBJ2-2	ASGRSQATGTGELF
TRBV19	-	TRBJ1-3	ASSSTGSSGNTIY
TRBV2	-	TRBJ1-3	ASSVKGHTIY
TRBV7-2	TRBD1	TRBJ1-2	ASSILTGQPNYGYT
TRBV6-1	TRBD1	TRBJ2-1	ASSAGQGTPSYNEQF
TRBV28	TRBD1	TRBJ1-2	ASRIGTGAYGYT
TRBV11-2	-	TRBJ1-1	ASSLTDVGEAF
TRBV5-5	-	TRBJ1-2	ASSLDRRGYT
TRBV19	-	TRBJ1-1	ASSISRGTEAF
TRBV6-5	TRBD2	TRBJ2-1	ASSQGLAGAGEQF
TRBV5-3	TRBD1	TRBJ2-6	ARTLRDRNQPGANVLT
TRBV5-4	TRBD2	TRBJ2-5	ASSLKGGRRETQY
TRBV28	-	TRBJ1-5	ASWGEGNQPQH
TRBV7-2	TRBD1	TRBJ1-1	ASSRGQYTEAF
TRBV11-2	-	TRBJ1-2	ASSLDRGGEYGYT
TRBV6-5	-	TRBJ2-1	ASDVQGGTRNEQF
TRBV29-1	TRBD1	TRBJ2-6	SVETGGSSGANVLT
TRBV28	TRBD1	TRBJ2-1	ASSLPGQGSYNEQF
TRBV27	TRBD1	TRBJ1-6	ASSFAGGLDSPLH
TRBV4-3	-	TRBJ1-2	ASSQVSRGSGYT
TRBV2	TRBD2	TRBJ2-1	ASSTTWTSGSVNEQF
TRBV5-1	TRBD1	TRBJ1-1	ASSFDRGRKTEAF
TRBV7-8	TRBD2	TRBJ2-5	ASSSRASGRRVYQETQY
TRBV21-1	-	TRBJ2-7	ASSSRPDPPAYEQY
TRBV7-6	-	TRBJ1-6	ASSLGASRSPLH
TRBV2	-	TRBJ1-5	ASSADYQPQH